This note documents a single T cell receptor (beta chain) sequence. Its antigen is still unknown. The time point here: cycle 4 day 1 (C4D1), after less than 7 weeks of nivolumab. Following autologous stem cell transplantation, relapse occurred in every patient, and exposure to brentuximab vedotin varied. Researchers used magnetic negative selection to pull out pure CD4+ T cells from thawed PBMCs. The sample comes from a study of PD-1 blockade in classical Hodgkin lymphoma. Study-wide results and limits: Newly diagnosed and completely responding patients shared comparable baseline diversity.

The CDR3 is 15 amino acids. From germline, CDR1 is SGHNT and CDR2 YYREEE (reference sequence). V trimming: 2 bases; J trimming: 3 bases; junction bases outside the gene matches: 3. The repertoire was sequenced with immunoSEQ multiplex PCR; TCRdb's copy has only in-frame clones and lacks some. The sample lists 25,000 to 30,000 clones; less than 80% were seen once. The source of this sequence is a human donor with classical Hodgkin lymphoma. This sequence joins TRBV5-4 and TRBJ2-1; 9 bases fit TRBD1. This specimen was CD4+ T cells from blood, taken before the fourth cycle of nivolumab. CDR3 in amino acids: CASSFDRGNYNEQFF. In DNA, the CDR3 is TGTGCCAGCAGCTTCGACAGGGGGAACTACAATGAGCAGTTCTTC.